Sequencing of this T cell receptor (beta chain) was carried out in a study of T-cell reconstitution after alpha-beta-depleted transplantation in children. Regarding the study as a whole: Expanded graft clones numbering several hundred reportedly gave rise to alpha-beta T cells about two months after transplant. Recipient T cells and thymic progenitors that survived were the source of the high TCRbeta diversity seen at day 60 in some patients. Fresh T-cell production supplied most of the T-cell counts and diversity seen one year after transplant.

A note on this clonotype: The antigen remains undetermined.

In germline, CDR1 is SGHRS, CDR2 YFSETQ. V lost 4 bases, J lost 2 bases, and 20 bases lay in between. The CDR3 length is 17 residues. Preparation of the TCRbeta library was carried out with unique molecular identifiers. TCRdb independently ran MiXCR on the PCR reads; one entry per CDR3 protein. There are approximately 520,000 distinct CDR3 sequences in the sample; more than 9.5% occur only once, and around 15% lies in the top ten. The input for sequencing was PBMCs, mostly from graft donor cells, taken 180 days after TCRalphabeta/CD19-depleted stem cell transplant. This chain links TRBV5-1 with TRBJ2-3, with D perhaps TRBD1 (6 bases). The receptor comes from a female patient aged 2 to 10 who had a stem cell transplant for aplastic anemia, so the T cells may come from the graft donor. The CDR3 spells CASSPRLPGQHTDTQYF. CDR3 in DNA: TGCGCCAGCAGCCCCCGGCTCCCGGGACAACACACAGATACGCAGTATTTT.